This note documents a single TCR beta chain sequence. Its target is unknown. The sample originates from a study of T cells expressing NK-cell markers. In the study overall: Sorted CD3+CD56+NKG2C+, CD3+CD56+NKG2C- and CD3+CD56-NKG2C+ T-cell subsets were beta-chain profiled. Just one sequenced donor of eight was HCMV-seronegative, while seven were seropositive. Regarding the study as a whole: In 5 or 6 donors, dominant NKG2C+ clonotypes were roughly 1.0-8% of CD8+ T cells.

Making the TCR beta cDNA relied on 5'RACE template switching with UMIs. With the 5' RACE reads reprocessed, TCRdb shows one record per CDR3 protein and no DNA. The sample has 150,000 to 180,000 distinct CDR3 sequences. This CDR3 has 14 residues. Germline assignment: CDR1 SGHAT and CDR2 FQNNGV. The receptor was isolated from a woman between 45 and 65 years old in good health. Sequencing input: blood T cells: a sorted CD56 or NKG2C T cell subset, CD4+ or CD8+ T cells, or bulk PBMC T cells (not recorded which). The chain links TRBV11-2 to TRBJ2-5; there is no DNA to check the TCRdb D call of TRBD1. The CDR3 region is CASSPRPPQETQYF. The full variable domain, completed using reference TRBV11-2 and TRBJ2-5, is EAGVAQSPRYKIIEKRQSVAFWCNPISGHATLYWYQQILGQGPKLLIQFQNNGVVDDSQLPKDRFSAERLKGVDSTLKIQPAKLEDSAVYLCASSPRPPQETQYFGPGTRLLVL.